These T cell receptor beta chains were read from a single sample in a study of siplizumab effects on memory and regulatory T cells. Method: immunoSEQ multiplex PCR; TCRdb's copy keeps in-frame clones and lacks some. The repertoire consists of roughly 100,000 clones, with roughly 91% occurring once and the leading ten covering about 0.32%. Material for sequencing was CD4+ T cells sorted from blood. The receptors come from a human donor in good health. CDR3s include the opening cysteine and the closing phenylalanine or tryptophan. The D gene is left open where the match is weak. The size entry is marked missing in some rows and otherwise reads once, few, many or a size class.

d_gene,j_gene,v_gene,abundance,CDR3nt,CDR3aa
.,TRBJ1-3,TRBV10-3,once,TGTGCCATCGGAGGAGGGAGAAACACCATATATTTT,CAIGGGRNTIYF
.,TRBJ1-4,TRBV15,.,TGTGCCACCAGCAGAGATCTAGGTGAAAAACTGTTTTTT,CATSRDLGEKLFF
.,TRBJ1-5,TRBV5-1,.,TGCGCCAGCAGCTTGGCTGGAGGGGGTAGCAATCAGCCCCAGCATTTT,CASSLAGGGSNQPQHF
.,TRBJ2-2,TRBV2,.,TGTGCCAGCTCTACAATTCGAATTAACACCGGGGAGCTGTTTTTT,CASSTIRINTGELFF
.,TRBJ1-2,TRBV6-5,.,TGTGCCAGCAGCCGAAGACCGCGCCGGGGCTATGGCTACACCTTC,CASSRRPRRGYGYTF
TRBD1,TRBJ1-2,TRBV19,.,TGTGCCAGTAGTATGCCAGGGGGCGGTGGCTACACCTTC,CASSMPGGGGYTF
.,TRBJ2-1,TRBV13,.,TGTGCCAGCAGCTTAAATAGCGGTCACAATGAGCAGTTCTTC,CASSLNSGHNEQFF
.,TRBJ2-3,TRBV18,once,TGTGCCAGCTCACCTGGGGGGCTACCCACAGATACGCAGTATTTT,CASSPGGLPTDTQYF
.,TRBJ1-6,TRBV2,.,TGTGCCAGCGCGACACTACCTTGGGATTCACCCCTCCACTTT,CASATLPWDSPLHF
TRBD2,TRBJ2-5,TRBV11-3,.,TGTGCCAGCAGCTTAGGGGGAAGGACTAGCGGGATGAGGGAGACCCAGTACTTC,CASSLGGRTSGMRETQYF
TRBD2,TRBJ2-7,TRBV19,few,TGTGCCAGTAGTATCGGCCCGGGGGGAGCCAACGAGCAGTACTTC,CASSIGPGGANEQYF
.,TRBJ2-1,TRBV4-1,.,TGCGCCAGCAGCCAAGTGTACTCCTCCTCCTACAATGAGCAGTTCTTC,CASSQVYSSSYNEQFF
TRBD1,TRBJ2-5,TRBV19,.,TGTGCCAGTAAAGATTCAGGGGGCATACGGGAGACCCAGTACTTC,CASKDSGGIRETQYF
TRBD2,TRBJ2-7,TRBV4-2,.,TGTGCCAGCAGCCAAGAATCAACTAGCGGGCTTTACGAGCAGTACTTC,CASSQESTSGLYEQYF
.,TRBJ1-2,TRBV5-6,.,TGTGCCAGCAGCTTGGCCGATTTCTATGGCTACACCTTC,CASSLADFYGYTF
.,TRBJ2-1,TRBV29-1,.,TGCAGCGTTGGTTTTCTAACCAATGAGCAGTTCTTC,CSVGFLTNEQFF
.,TRBJ1-1,TRBV20-1,.,TGCAGTGCTAACGGGAACACTGAAGCTTTCTTT,CSANGNTEAFF
.,TRBJ1-5,TRBV12-5,.,TGTGCTAGTGGTTTGGGGCAGTTGAGGTTGCGCAATCAGCCCCAGCATTTT,CASGLGQLRLRNQPQHF
.,TRBJ1-1,TRBV18,.,TGTGCCAGCCACAGGTCCGGGGAGAACACTGAAGCTTTCTTT,CASHRSGENTEAFF
TRBD1,TRBJ1-6,TRBV19,.,TGTGCCAGTAGTAAAAGAGACAGGGGGCTCTTAAATTCACCCCTCCACTTT,CASSKRDRGLLNSPLHF
.,TRBJ1-1,TRBV9,.,TGTGCCAGCAGCGTAATTTCGGGGAGGAGGACTGAAGCTTTCTTT,CASSVISGRRTEAFF
.,TRBJ1-4,TRBV19,.,TGTGCCAGTACTCAAGGGATAACTGAAAAACTGTTTTTT,CASTQGITEKLFF
TRBD1,TRBJ2-2,TRBV11-3,.,TGTGCCAGCAGCGCCACCGGGACAGGGCACGGGGAGCTGTTTTTT,CASSATGTGHGELFF
.,TRBJ2-3,TRBV9,.,TGTGCCAGCAGCGTAGAAGACAGCCGCACAGATACGCAGTATTTT,CASSVEDSRTDTQYF
.,TRBJ1-1,TRBV19,.,TGTGCCAGTAGTATCGGCAGGGCGGTTGAAGCTTTCTTT,CASSIGRAVEAFF
.,TRBJ2-3,TRBV5-5,.,TGTGCCAGCAGCTTGGGGAGGGCCCTCACGGATACGCAGTATTTT,CASSLGRALTDTQYF
.,TRBJ1-6,TRBV19,.,TGTGCCAGTAGTATGAGACAGGCGAATTCACCCCTCCACTTT,CASSMRQANSPLHF
TRBD1,TRBJ2-7,TRBV5-1,.,TGCGCCAGCAGCTTGGCCTGGAGCCAGGGGGCCACCTACGAGCAGTACTTC,CASSLAWSQGATYEQYF
.,TRBJ2-1,TRBV7-2,.,TGTGCCAGCAATTTTCGGCTACCTGATAATGAGCAGTTCTTC,CASNFRLPDNEQFF
TRBD1,TRBJ1-4,TRBV5-1,.,TGCGCCAGCAGCTTGGACAGGGGTGAAAAACTGTTTTTT,CASSLDRGEKLFF
.,TRBJ1-3,TRBV6-5,.,TGTGCCAGCAGTTACCTACAGGGTGCCGGAAACACCATATATTTT,CASSYLQGAGNTIYF
TRBD2,TRBJ2-1,TRBV7-9,.,TGTGCCAGCAGCCCTAGCGGGGGGGTTGACAATGAGCAGTTCTTC,CASSPSGGVDNEQFF
.,TRBJ1-1,TRBV6-5,.,TGTGCCAGCAGACCACTTACACGGAACACTGAAGCTTTCTTT,CASRPLTRNTEAFF
.,TRBJ2-7,TRBV11-2,.,TGTGCCAGCAGCCCAGGGCGGGGACAGCTTCGAGAGGGGCAGTACTTC,CASSPGRGQLREGQYF
.,TRBJ1-2,TRBV28,.,TGTGCCAGCAGTAAGGGTAACTATGGCTACACCTTC,CASSKGNYGYTF
.,TRBJ1-1,TRBV19,few,TGTGCCAGTAGGGGGCAGGGGATAATGAACACTGAAGCTTTCTTT,CASRGQGIMNTEAFF
TRBD1,TRBJ1-4,TRBV5-1,.,TGCGCCAGCAGCTTGGGACAGGGGGGTGAAAAACTGTTTTTT,CASSLGQGGEKLFF
TRBD2,TRBJ2-3,TRBV6-1,.,TGTGCCAGCAGTGAAAGGAATTTAGCGGGGGGACTCACAGATACGCAGTATTTT,CASSERNLAGGLTDTQYF
.,TRBJ1-3,TRBV9,.,TGTGCCAGCAGCGCCGACAGTTACTCCTCTGGAAACACCATATATTTT,CASSADSYSSGNTIYF
.,TRBJ2-5,TRBV30,.,TGTGCCTGGAGTGTACAACAGGGACACTGGGCCCAGTACTTC,CAWSVQQGHWAQYF
.,TRBJ2-2,TRBV5-1,.,TGCGCCAGCAGCTACCTCAGAACCGGGGAGCTGTTTTTT,CASSYLRTGELFF
.,TRBJ1-1,TRBV6-1,.,TGTGCCAGCAGAAAGGCCGGAATGAACACTGAAGCTTTCTTT,CASRKAGMNTEAFF